The text below deals with one T cell receptor beta chain. Its antigen is not identified. The CDR3 does not close with the conserved phenylalanine or tryptophan, likely indicating a read error. The CDR3 spans 15 residues. CDR1 is SGHAT and CDR2 is FQNNGV in the germline V gene. The sample originates from a study of tumor-infiltrating lymphocytes in primary liver carcinoma. Findings of the study overall: Against blood, tumors held a significantly higher top-250-clone fraction (p = 0.039). Researchers report that only about 7.5-24% of top clones turned up in all five tumor regions.

From unsorted bulk tissue weighing roughly 17-34 mg, DNA and RNA were co-extracted. TCR beta cDNA came from roughly 0.45 ug total RNA, primed with a constant-region primer. Each TCR beta library was derived from three nested multiplex PCR rounds that employed slightly modified ARM-PCR. TRBV1-TRBV30 forward primers paired with a C-beta reverse primer were used in the first two PCR rounds, which ran approximately 10 cycles each. TCRdb re-derived calls from the multiplex PCR reads in MiXCR, one entry per CDR3 protein. The sample carries roughly 20,000 distinct CDR3 sequences, approximately 70% recorded once.

The sequenced sample was liver tumor tissue from sampling region 1. Stated subset: tumor region T1, superior pole. The sequence came from a man aged 40-50 years with primary liver carcinoma and hepatitis B virus infection. This chain uses TRBV11-2 with TRBJ2-5; D unclear. The CDR3 coding sequence is TGTGCAAGCAGCTTAGTGGGCGGCGAAGTGGAGAGCCAGTACTCC. It is translated as CASSLVGGEVESQYS.